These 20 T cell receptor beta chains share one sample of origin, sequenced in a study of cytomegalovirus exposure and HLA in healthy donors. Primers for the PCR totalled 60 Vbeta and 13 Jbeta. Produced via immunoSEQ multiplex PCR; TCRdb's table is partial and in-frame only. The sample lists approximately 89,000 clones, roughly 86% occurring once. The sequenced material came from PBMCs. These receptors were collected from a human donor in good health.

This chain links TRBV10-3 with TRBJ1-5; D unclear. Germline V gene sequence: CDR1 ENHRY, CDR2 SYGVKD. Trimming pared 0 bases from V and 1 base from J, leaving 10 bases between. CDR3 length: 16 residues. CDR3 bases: TGTGCCATCAGTGAGTCGCGGGGTAGCAGCAATCAGCCCCAGCATTTT. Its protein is CAISESRGSSNQPQHF.

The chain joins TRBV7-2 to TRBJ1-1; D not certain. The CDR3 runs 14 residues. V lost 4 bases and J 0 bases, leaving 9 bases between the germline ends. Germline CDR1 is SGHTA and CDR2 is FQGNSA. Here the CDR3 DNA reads TGTGCCAGCAGCTCTACTCCAATGAACACTGAAGCTTTCTTT. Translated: CASSSTPMNTEAFF.

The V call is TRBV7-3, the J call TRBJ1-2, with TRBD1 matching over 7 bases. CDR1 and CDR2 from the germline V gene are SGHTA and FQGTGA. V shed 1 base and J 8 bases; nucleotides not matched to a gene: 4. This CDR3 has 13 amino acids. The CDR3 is CASSLRQGAGYTF. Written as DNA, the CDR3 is TGTGCCAGCAGCTTAAGACAGGGAGCGGGCTACACCTTC.

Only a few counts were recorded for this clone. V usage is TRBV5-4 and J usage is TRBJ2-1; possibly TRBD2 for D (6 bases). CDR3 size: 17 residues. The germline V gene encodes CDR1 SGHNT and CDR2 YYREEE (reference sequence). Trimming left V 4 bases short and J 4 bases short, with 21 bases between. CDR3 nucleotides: TGTGCCAGCAGCCTGGCCCAAGGACTAAGAACGTACAATGAGCAGTTCTTC. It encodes CASSLAQGLRTYNEQFF.

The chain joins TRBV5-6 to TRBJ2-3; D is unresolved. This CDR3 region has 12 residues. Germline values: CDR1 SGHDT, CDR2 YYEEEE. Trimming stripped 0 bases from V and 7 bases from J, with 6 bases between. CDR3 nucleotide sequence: TGTGCCAGCAGCTTGGTGCAGAATACGCAGTATTTT. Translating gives CASSLVQNTQYF.

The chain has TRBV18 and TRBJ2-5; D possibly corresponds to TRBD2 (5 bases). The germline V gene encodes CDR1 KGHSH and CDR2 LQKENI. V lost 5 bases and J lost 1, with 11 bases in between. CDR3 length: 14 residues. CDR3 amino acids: CASSSGSLQETQYF. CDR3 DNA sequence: TGTGCCAGCTCAAGCGGTAGCCTCCAAGAGACCCAGTACTTC. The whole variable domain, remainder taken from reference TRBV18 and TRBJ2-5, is NAGVMQNPRHLVRRRGQEARLRCSPMKGHSHVYWYRQLPEEGLKFMVYLQKENIIDESGMPKERFSAEFPKEGPSILRIQQVVRGDSAAYFCASSSGSLQETQYFGPGTRLLVL.

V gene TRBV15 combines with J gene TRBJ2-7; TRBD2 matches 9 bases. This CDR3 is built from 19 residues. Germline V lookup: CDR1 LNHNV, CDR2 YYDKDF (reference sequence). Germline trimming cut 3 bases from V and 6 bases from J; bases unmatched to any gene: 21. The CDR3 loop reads CATSSCIRGDSGSRCEQYF. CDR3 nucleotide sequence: TGTGCCACCAGCAGCTGTATCAGGGGGGATAGCGGGAGTAGATGCGAGCAGTACTTC.

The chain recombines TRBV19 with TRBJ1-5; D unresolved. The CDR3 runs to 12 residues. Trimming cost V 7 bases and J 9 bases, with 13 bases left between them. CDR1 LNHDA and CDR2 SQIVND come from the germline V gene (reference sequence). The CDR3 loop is CASNQPSGPQHF. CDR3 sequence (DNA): TGTGCCAGTAACCAGCCGTCGGGGCCCCAGCATTTT.

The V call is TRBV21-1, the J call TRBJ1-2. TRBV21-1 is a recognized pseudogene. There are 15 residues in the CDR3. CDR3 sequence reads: CASINSGLLNYGYTF. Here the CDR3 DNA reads TGTGCCAGCATCAACTCGGGACTGCTTAACTATGGCTACACCTTC.

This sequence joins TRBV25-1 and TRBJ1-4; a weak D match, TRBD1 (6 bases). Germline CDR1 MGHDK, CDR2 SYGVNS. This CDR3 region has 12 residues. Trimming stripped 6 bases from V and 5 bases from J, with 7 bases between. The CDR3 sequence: CASRQGNEKLFF. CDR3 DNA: TGTGCCAGCAGGCAGGGGAATGAAAAACTGTTTTTT.

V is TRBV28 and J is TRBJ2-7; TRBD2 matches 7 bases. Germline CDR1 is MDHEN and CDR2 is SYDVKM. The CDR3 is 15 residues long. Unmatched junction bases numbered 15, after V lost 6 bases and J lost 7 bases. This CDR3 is CASSHRSGTRGEQYF. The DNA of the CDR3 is TGTGCCAGCAGCCATCGCTCCGGGACGCGGGGGGAGCAGTACTTC.

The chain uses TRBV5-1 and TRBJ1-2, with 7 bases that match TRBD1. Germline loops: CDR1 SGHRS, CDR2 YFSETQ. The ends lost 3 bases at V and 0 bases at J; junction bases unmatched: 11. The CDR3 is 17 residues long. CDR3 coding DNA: TGCGCCAGCAGCTGGGGGACAGCCGGCCATTCTAACTATGGCTACACCTTC. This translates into CASSWGTAGHSNYGYTF.

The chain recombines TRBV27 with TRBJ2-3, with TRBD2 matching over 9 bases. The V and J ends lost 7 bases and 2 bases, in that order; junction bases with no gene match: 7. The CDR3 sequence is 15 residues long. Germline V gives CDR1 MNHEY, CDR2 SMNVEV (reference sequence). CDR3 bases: TGTGCCAGCACTCCTCGGGGACTAGCCACAGATACGCAGTATTTT. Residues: CASTPRGLATDTQYF.

CDR3 protein: CASSQEIVPPSTDTQYF. CDR3 nucleotide sequence: TGCGCCAGCAGCCAAGAGATAGTGCCGCCTAGCACAGATACGCAGTATTTT. This chain connects TRBV4-1 to TRBJ2-3, with D hard to call. Trimming stripped 0 bases from V and 0 bases from J, with 13 bases between. The length of the CDR3 is 17 residues. CDR1 and CDR2 (germline): MGHRA, YSYEKL.

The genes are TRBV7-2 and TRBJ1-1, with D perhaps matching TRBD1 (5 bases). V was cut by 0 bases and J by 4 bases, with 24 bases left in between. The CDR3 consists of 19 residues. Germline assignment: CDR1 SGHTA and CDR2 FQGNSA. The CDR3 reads CASSLAGWDGLSLGTEAFF. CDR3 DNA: TGTGCCAGCAGCTTAGCGGGTTGGGACGGACTAAGTCTTGGCACTGAAGCTTTCTTT.

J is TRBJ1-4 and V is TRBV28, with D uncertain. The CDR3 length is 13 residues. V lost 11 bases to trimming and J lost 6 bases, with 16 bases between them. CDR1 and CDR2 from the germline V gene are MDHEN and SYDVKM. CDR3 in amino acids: CACVATGDEKLFF. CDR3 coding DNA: TGTGCCTGCGTGGCTACCGGGGATGAAAAACTGTTTTTT. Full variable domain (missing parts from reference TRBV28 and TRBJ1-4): DVKVTQSSRYLVKRTGEKVFLECVQDMDHENMFWYRQDPGLGLRLIYFSYDVKMKEKGDIPEGYSVSREKKERFSLILESASTNQTSMYLCACVATGDEKLFFGSGTQLSVL.

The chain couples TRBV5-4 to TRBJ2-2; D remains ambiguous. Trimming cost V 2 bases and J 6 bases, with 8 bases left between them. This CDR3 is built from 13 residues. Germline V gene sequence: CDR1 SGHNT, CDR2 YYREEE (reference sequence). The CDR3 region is CASSFDPAGELFF. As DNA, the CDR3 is TGTGCCAGCAGCTTTGATCCAGCCGGGGAGCTGTTTTTT. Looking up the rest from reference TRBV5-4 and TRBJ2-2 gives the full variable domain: ETGVTQSPTHLIKTRGQQVTLRCSSQSGHNTVSWYQQALGQGPQFIFQYYREEENGRGNFPPRFSGLQFPNYSSELNVNALELDDSALYLCASSFDPAGELFFGEGSRLTVL.

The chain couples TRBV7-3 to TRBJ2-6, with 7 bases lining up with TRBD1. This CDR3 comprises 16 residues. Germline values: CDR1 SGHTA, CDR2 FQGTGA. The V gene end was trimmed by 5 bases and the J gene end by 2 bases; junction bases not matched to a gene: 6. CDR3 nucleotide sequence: TGTGCCAGCAGCCTGACAGGGAGCGCTGGGGCCAACGTCCTGACTTTC. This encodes CASSLTGSAGANVLTF.

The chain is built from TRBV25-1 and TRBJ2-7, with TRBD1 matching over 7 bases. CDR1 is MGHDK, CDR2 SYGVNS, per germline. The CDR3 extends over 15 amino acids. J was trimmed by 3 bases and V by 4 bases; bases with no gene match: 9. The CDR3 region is CASSGLRDRLYEQYF. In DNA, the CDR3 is TGTGCCAGCAGTGGACTCCGGGACAGACTCTACGAGCAGTACTTC.

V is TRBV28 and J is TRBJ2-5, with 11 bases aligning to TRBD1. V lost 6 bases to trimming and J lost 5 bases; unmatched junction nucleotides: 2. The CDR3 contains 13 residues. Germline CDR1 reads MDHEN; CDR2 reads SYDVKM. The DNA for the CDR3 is TGTGCCAGCAGAGGACAGGGGGCTGAGACCCAGTACTTC. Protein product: CASRGQGAETQYF.